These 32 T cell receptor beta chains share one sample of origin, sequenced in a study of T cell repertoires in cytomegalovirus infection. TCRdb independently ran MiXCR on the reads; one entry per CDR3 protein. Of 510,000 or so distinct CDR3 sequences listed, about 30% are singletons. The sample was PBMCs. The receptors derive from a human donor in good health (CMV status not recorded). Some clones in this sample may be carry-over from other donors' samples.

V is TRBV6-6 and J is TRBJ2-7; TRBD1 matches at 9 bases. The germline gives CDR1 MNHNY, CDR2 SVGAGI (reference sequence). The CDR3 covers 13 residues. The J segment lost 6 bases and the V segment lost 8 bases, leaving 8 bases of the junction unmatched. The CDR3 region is CASGGTGSSEQYF. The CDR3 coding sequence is TGTGCCAGCGGTGGGACAGGGAGTTCCGAGCAGTACTTC.

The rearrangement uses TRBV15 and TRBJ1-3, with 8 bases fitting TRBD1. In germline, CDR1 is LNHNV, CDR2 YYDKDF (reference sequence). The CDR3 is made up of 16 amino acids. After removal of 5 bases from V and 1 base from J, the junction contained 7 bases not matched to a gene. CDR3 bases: TGTGCCACCAGCCCACGGACAGGGCGGTCTGGAAACACCATATATTTT. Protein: CATSPRTGRSGNTIYF.

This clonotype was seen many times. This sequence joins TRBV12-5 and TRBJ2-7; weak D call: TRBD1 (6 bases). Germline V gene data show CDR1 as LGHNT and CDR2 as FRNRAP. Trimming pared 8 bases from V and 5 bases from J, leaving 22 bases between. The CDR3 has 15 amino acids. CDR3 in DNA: TGTGCTAGTTCAGTGTCGGGCAGGGGTAGGGACGAGCAGTACTTC. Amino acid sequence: CASSVSGRGRDEQYF.

CDR3 sequence reads: CASSLPGRGHEQYF. The CDR3 DNA reads as TGTGCCAGCAGCTTGCCCGGGAGAGGCCACGAGCAGTACTTC. The chain employs TRBV5-6 and TRBJ2-7, with D possibly matching TRBD2 (6 bases). Trimming stripped 1 base from V and 5 bases from J, with 13 bases between. The CDR3 consists of 14 residues. Germline CDR1 and CDR2: SGHDT and YYEEEE.

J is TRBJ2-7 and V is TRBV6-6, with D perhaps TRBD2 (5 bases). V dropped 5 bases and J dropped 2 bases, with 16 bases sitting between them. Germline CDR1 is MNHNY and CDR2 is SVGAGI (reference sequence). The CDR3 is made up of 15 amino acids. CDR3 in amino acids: CASSPGTSIAYEQYF. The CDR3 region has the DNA TGTGCCAGCAGTCCCGGCACTAGTATTGCCTACGAGCAGTACTTC.

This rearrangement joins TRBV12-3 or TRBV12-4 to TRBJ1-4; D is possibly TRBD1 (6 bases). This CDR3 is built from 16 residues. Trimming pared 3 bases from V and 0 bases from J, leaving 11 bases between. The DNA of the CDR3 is TGTGCCAGCAGTTTCTGGACAGTTGCAACTAATGAAAAACTGTTTTTT. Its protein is CASSFWTVATNEKLFF.

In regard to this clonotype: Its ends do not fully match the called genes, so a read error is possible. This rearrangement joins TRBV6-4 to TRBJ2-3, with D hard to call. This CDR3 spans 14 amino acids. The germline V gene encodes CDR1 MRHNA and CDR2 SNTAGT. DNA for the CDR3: TGTGCCAGCAGTTACTCGATTTTAAGAGATACGCAGTATTTT. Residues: CASSYSILRDTQYF.

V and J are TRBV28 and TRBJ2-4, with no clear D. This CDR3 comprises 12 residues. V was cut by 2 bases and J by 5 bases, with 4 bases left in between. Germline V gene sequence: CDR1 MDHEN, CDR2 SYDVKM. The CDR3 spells CASSLVENIQYF. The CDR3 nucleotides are TGTGCCAGCAGTTTAGTCGAAAACATTCAGTACTTC.

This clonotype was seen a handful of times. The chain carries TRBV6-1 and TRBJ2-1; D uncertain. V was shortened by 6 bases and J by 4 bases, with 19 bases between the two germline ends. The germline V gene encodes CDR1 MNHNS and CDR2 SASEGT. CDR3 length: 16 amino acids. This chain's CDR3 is CASSPYPRRLYNEQFF. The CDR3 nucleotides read TGTGCCAGCAGCCCGTACCCGCGGCGATTATACAATGAGCAGTTCTTC.

CDR3 DNA: TGTGCCATCAGTGAGCCCCGGGACTCTTACGAGCAGTACTTC. It codes for CAISEPRDSYEQYF. The chain is built from TRBV10-3 and TRBJ2-7, with D perhaps matching TRBD2 (6 bases). The CDR3 loop spans 14 amino acids. Germline assignment: CDR1 ENHRY and CDR2 SYGVKD. The V end was cut by 2 bases, the J end by 4 bases, with 12 bases between.

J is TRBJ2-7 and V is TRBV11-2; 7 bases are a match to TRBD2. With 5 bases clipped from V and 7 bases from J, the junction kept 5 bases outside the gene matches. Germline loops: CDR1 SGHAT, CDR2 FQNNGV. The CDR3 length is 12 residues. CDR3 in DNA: TGTGCCAGCAGCCCAGGGACTACTGAGCAGTACGTC. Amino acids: CASSPGTTEQYV.

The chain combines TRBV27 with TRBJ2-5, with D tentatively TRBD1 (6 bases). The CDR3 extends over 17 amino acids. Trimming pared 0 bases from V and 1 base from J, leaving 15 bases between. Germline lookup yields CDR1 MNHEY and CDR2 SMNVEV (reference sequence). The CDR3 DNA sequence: TGTGCCAGCAGTTTATCAGGGTTAGGGGGTCGCCAAGAGACCCAGTACTTC. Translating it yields CASSLSGLGGRQETQYF.

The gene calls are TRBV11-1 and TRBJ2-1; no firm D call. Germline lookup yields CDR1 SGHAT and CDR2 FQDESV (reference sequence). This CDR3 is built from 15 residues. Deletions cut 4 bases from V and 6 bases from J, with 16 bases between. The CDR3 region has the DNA TGTGCCAGCAGCTCCTACGAGAAGGGCTTCAATGAGCAGTTCTTC. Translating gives CASSSYEKGFNEQFF.

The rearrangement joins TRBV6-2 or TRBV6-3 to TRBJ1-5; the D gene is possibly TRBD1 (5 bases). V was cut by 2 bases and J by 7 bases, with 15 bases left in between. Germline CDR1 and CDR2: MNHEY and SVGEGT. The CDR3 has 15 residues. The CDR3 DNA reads TGTGCCAGCAGTTACGCAGGCAGGGCGAGCCAGCCCCAGCATTTT. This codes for CASSYAGRASQPQHF.

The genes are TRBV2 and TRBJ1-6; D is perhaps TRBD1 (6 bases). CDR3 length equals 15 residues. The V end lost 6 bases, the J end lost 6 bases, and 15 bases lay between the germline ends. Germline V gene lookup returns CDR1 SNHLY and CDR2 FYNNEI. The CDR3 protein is CASSAYGGGNSPLHF. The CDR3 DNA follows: TGTGCCAGCAGCGCCTATGGAGGGGGTAATTCACCCCTCCACTTT.

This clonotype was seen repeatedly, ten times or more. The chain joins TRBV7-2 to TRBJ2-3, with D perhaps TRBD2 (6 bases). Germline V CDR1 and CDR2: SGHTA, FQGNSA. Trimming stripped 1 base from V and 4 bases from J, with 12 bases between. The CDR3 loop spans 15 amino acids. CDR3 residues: CASSLDGGSADTQYF. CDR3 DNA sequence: TGTGCCAGCAGCTTAGATGGGGGGAGTGCAGATACGCAGTATTTT.

CDR3 in amino acids: CASSRHITSGEGNEQFF. The CDR3 bases are TGCGCCAGCAGCCGCCACATCACTAGCGGGGAGGGGAATGAGCAGTTCTTC. The chain is built from TRBV4-1 and TRBJ2-1, with 10 positions matching TRBD2. CDR3 length equals 17 residues. Germline assignment: CDR1 MGHRA and CDR2 YSYEKL. Trimming took 4 bases from V and 7 from J; bases not matched to a gene: 13.

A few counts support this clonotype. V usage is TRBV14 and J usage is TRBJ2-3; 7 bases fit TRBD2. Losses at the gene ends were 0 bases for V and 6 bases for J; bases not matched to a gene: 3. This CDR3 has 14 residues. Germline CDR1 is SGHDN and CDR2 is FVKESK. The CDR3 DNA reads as TGTGCCAGCAGCCAAGATATCGGGAGGGATACGCAGTATTTT. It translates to CASSQDIGRDTQYF.

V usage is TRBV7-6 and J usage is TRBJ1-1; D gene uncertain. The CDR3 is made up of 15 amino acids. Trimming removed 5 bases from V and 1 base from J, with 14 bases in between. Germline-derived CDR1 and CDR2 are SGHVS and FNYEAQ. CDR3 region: CASSPQAGPNTEAFF. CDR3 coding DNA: TGTGCCAGCAGCCCCCAGGCAGGCCCGAACACTGAAGCTTTCTTT.

CDR3 in amino acids: CASSFGDSSYEQYF. In nucleotides, the CDR3 is TGTGCCAGCAGCTTTGGAGATAGCTCCTACGAGCAGTACTTC. This chain uses TRBV7-6 with TRBJ2-7; unclear D gene. The ends were cut back, 3 bases at V and 0 bases at J, with 9 bases in the middle. There are 14 residues in the CDR3. The germline V gene encodes CDR1 SGHVS and CDR2 FNYEAQ.

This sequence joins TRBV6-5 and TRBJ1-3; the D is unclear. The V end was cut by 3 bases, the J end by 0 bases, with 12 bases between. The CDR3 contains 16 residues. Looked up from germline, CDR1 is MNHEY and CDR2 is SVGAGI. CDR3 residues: CASSYYGGLSGNTIYF. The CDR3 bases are TGTGCCAGCAGTTATTATGGCGGTCTCTCTGGAAACACCATATATTTT.

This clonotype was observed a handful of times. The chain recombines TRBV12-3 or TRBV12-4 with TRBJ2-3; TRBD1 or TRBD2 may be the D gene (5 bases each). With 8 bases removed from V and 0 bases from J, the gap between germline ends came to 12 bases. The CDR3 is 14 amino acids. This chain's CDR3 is CASRRWGSTDTQYF. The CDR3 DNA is TGTGCCAGCCGAAGGTGGGGGAGCACAGATACGCAGTATTTT.

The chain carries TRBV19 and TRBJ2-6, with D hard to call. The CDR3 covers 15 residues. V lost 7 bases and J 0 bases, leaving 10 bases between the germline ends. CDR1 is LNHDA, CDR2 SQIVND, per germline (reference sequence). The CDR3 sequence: CASNGRTSGANVLTF. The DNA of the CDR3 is TGTGCCAGTAACGGACGGACCTCTGGGGCCAACGTCCTGACTTTC.

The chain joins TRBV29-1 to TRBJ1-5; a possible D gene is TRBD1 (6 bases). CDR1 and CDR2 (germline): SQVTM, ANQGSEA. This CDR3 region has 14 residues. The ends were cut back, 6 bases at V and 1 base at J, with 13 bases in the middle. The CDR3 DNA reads TGCAGCGTCTCGCAGGGGCCGAGCAATCAGCCCCAGCATTTT. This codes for CSVSQGPSNQPQHF. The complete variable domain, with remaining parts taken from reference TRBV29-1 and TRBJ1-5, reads SAVISQKPSRDICQRGTSLTIQCQVDSQVTMMFWYRQQPGQSLTLIATANQGSEATYESGFVIDKFPISRPNLTFSTLTVSNMSPEDSSIYLCSVSQGPSNQPQHFGDGTRLSIL.

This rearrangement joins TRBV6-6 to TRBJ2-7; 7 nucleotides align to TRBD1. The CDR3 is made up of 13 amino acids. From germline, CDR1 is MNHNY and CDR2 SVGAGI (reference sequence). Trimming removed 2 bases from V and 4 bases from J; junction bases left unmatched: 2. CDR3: CASSYGTEYEQYF. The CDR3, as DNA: TGTGCCAGCAGTTACGGGACAGAATACGAGCAGTACTTC.

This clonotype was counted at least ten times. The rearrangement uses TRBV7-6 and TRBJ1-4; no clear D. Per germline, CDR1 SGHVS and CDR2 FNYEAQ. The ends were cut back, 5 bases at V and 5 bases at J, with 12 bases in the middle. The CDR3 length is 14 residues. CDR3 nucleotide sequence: TGTGCCAGCAGCCTCAGCGATCGCAATGAAAAACTGTTTTTT. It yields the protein CASSLSDRNEKLFF.

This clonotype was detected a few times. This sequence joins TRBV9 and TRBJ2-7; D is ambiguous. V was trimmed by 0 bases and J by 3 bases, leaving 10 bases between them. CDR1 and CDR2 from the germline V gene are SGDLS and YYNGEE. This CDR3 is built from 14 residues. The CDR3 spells CASSVEGSDYEQYF. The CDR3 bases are TGTGCCAGCAGCGTAGAAGGATCCGACTACGAGCAGTACTTC.

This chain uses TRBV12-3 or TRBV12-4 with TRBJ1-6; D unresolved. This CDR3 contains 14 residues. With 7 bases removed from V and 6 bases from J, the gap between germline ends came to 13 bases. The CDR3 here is CASTPGRLNSPLHF. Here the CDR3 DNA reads TGTGCCAGCACCCCGGGCCGTCTTAATTCACCCCTCCACTTT.

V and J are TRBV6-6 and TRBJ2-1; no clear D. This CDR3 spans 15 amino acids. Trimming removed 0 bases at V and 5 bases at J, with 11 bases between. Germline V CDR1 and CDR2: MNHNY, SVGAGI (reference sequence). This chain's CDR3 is CASSYSPTLNNEQFF. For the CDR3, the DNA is TGTGCCAGCAGTTACTCGCCGACCTTAAACAATGAGCAGTTCTTC.

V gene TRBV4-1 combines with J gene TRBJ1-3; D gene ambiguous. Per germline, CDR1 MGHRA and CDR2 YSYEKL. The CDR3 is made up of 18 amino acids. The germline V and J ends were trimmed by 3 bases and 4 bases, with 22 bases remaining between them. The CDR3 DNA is TGCGCCAGCAGCCAGCCCATTGCGGCCGGATACGTGGGAAACACCATATATTTT. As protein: CASSQPIAAGYVGNTIYF.

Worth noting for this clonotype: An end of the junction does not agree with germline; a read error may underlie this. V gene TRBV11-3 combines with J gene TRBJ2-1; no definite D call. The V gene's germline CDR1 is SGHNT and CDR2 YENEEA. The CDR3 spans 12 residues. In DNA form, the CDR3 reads TGTGCCAGCAGCTTTGGCAGCAATCAGCAGTTCTTC. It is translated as CASSFGSNQQFF.

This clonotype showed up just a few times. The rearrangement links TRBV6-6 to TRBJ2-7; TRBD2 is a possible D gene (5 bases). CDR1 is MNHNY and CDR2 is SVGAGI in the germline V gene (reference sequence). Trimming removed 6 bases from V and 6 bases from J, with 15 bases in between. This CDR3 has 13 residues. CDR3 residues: CASSESPGGEQYV. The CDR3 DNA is TGTGCCAGCAGCGAATCTCCAGGAGGCGAGCAGTACGTC.